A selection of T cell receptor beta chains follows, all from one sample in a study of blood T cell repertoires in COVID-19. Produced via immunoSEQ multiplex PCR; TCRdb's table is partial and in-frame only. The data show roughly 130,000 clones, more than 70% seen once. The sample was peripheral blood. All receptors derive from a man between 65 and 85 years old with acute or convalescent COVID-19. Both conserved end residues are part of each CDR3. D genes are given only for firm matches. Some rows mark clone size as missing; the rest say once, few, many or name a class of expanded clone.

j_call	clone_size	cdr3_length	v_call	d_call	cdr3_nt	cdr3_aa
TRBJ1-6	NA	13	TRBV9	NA	TGTGCCAGCAGCCCCCGCGATAATTCACCCCTCCACTTT	CASSPRDNSPLHF
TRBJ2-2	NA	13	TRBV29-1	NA	TGCAGCGGTTTCGTGAGTGACACCGGGGAGCTGTTTTTT	CSGFVSDTGELFF
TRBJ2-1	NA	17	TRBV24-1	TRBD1	TGTGCCACCAGTAACAGTAAGGGACAGGGGTCCTACAATGAGCAGTTCTTC	CATSNSKGQGSYNEQFF
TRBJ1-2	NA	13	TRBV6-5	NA	TGTGCCAGCAGTTCTTCAGGAAGGGGGGGCTACACCTTC	CASSSSGRGGYTF
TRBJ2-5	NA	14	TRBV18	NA	TGTGCCAGCTCACCTCAGGGTTGGCAAGAGACCCAGTACTTC	CASSPQGWQETQYF
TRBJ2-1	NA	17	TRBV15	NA	TGTGCCACCAGCAGAGGATATGGCCAGGGGACCTACAATGAGCAGTTCTTC	CATSRGYGQGTYNEQFF
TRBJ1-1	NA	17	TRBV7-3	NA	TGTGCCAGCAGCTTACTCGCAGGCTCGGTGATGAACACTGAAGCTTTCTTT	CASSLLAGSVMNTEAFF
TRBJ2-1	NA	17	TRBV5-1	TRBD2	TGCGCCAGCAGCTTGGTTCCGGGGGGATACTCCTACAATGAGCAGTTCTTC	CASSLVPGGYSYNEQFF
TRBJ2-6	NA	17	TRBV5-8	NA	TGTGCCAGCAGCTTGAGCGGACAGACTACTGGGGCCAACGTCCTGACTTTC	CASSLSGQTTGANVLTF
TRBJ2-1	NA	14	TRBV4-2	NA	TGTGCCAGCAGCCAAGGGGCGCGGGCGGATGAGCAGTTCTTC	CASSQGARADEQFF
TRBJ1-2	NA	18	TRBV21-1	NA	TGTGCCAGCAGCAAAGGGGGGCCCCGCCGGACCGCTAACTATGGCTACACCTTC	CASSKGGPRRTANYGYTF
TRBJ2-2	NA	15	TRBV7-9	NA	TGTGCCAGCAGCCCCCCGGTGACTGCCACCGGGGAGCTGTTTTTT	CASSPPVTATGELFF
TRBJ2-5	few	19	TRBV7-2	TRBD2	TGTGCCAGCAGCCACCCGGGGCTAGCGGGGGGCCGGGGTTTGGAGACCCAGTACTTC	CASSHPGLAGGRGLETQYF
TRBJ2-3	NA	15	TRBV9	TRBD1	TGTGCCAGCAGTCCGGACAGGGGCGGCACAGATACGCAGTATTTT	CASSPDRGGTDTQYF
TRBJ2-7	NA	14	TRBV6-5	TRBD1	TGTGCCAGCAACTTAGGACAGGGAACCTACGAGCAGTACTTC	CASNLGQGTYEQYF
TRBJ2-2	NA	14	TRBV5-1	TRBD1	TGCGCCAGCAGCTTGACAGGGGACACCGGGGAGCTGTTTTTT	CASSLTGDTGELFF
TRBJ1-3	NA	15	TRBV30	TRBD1	TGTGCCTGGAGGGGACAGGACAGCTCTGGAAACACCATATATTTT	CAWRGQDSSGNTIYF
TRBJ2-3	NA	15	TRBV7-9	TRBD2	TGTGCCAGCAGCTCTAGCGGGGGGGCGGCAGATACGCAGTATTTT	CASSSSGGAADTQYF
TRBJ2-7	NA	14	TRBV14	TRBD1	TGTGCCAGCAGCCGGGACGGGACAGGCTACGAGCAGTACTTC	CASSRDGTGYEQYF
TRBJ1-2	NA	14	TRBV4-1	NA	TGCGCCAGCAGCCAGGCCTCAGTAAACTATGGCTACACCTTC	CASSQASVNYGYTF
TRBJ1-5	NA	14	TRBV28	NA	TGTGCCACCTCTACGGGAGGGGCGTATCAGCCCCAGCATTTT	CATSTGGAYQPQHF
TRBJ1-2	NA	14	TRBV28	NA	TGTGCCAGCACCCGTCCAGGGGTTCCCTATGGCTACACCTTC	CASTRPGVPYGYTF
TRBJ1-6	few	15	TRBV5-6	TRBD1	TGTGCCAGCAGCTGGGACAGGTTTGGCAATTCACCCCTCCACTTT	CASSWDRFGNSPLHF
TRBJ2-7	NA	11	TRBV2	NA	TGTGCCAGCAGAATCACCTACGAGCAGTACTTC	CASRITYEQYF
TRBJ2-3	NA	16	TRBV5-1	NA	TGCGCCAGCAGCTTGGCAACGGCGGGCAGCACAGATACGCAGTATTTT	CASSLATAGSTDTQYF
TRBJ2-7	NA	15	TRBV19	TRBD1	TGTGCCAGTAGTACGGCCGGGACAGGGCTTACGAAGCAGTACTTC	CASSTAGTGLTKQYF
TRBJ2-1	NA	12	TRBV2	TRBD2	TGTGCCAGCAGTGGACTAGCTGCCGAGCAGTTCTTC	CASSGLAAEQFF
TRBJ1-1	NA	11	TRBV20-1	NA	TGCAGTGCTCCCCAGGGCACTGAAGCTTTCTTT	CSAPQGTEAFF
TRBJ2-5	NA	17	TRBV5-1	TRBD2	TGCGCCAGCAGCTTTTTAGGCGGTAGCGGGGGGGAAGAGACCCAGTACTTC	CASSFLGGSGGEETQYF
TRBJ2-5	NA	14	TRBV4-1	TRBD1	TGCGCCAGCAGTAGCCAGGGGGCCCAAGAGACCCAGTACTTC	CASSSQGAQETQYF
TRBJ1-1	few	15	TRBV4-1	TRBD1	TGCGCCAGCAGCCACCCGGGACAGGGAATGACTGAAGCTTTCTTT	CASSHPGQGMTEAFF
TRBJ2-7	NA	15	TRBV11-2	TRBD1	TGTGCCAGCAGCTCCCCGACAGGGGGCAGGTACGAGCAGTACTTC	CASSSPTGGRYEQYF
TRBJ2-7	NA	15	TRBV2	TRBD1	TGTGCCAGCAGTGAAGGGGCAGGGGGCTCCTACGAGCAGTACTTC	CASSEGAGGSYEQYF
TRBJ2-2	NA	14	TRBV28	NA	TGTGCCAGCAGTTCTTGGGCGATCACCGGGGAGCTGTTTTTT	CASSSWAITGELFF
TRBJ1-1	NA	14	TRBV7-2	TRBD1	TGTGCCAGCAGCTTAGGACAGGGGTACACTGAAGCTTTCTTT	CASSLGQGYTEAFF